What follows is one T cell receptor (beta chain) and its context. This clone has just one count. Its target antigen remains unknown. Qualities for individual bases were not recorded, and no much larger clone is one base off. The data derive from a study of blood T cell repertoires in COVID-19 (TCRdb year 2020). Context from the whole study: Samples from collaborators originated in the United States, Italy and Spain and spanned both the acute and convalescent phases of COVID-19. The prospective study material was composed of cDNA or gDNA derived from T cells, B-cell-depleted T cells, or PBMCs. The dataset comprised deeply sampled blood TCRbeta repertoires from subjects exposed to, actively infected with, or recovered from COVID-19. The repertoires were released in a freely available public database meant as a resource for research on the immune response to SARS-CoV-2. The samples were drawn from the first 160 participants of the ongoing ImmuneRACE study and from more than 1,000 subjects provided by 6 global collaborators. A de-identified subject ID, COVID-19 status, age in years and sex were almost always included in the sample metadata. Where HLA class I and class II types were available, the types were taken from metadata supplied by the sample provider, not from assay-based typing.

The CDR3 runs 14 residues from the cysteine to the phenylalanine. Kept here is only the CDR3 DNA, which spans 42 bases and is read in frame from base 1. According to the germline V gene, CDR1 reads ENHRY and CDR2 reads SYGVKD. For this chain, trimming is 7 bases at the V end and 1 base at the J end, and the number of junction bases without a gene match is 6. TCRbeta CDR3 regions were amplified from genomic DNA using the immunoSEQ Assay, a bias-controlled multiplex PCR. In the source study's methods: Within the assay, amplification of reference gene primers was used to estimate how many nucleated cells each sample contained. To quantify the absolute abundance of each unique TCRbeta CDR3 rearrangement, sequence reads were collapsed and filtered. Productive Simpson clonality was computed per sample as the square root of Simpson's diversity index over productive rearrangements. Here the immuneACCESS table is served through TCRdb, limited to in-frame sequences with V and J called. Missing clones are a known gap in these copies; in checked studies unresolved V genes cover under half, and the rest lacks a known reason. D and trimming were read from the DNA, whereas the V and J calls and clone size are those reported in that table. This sample gives approximately 210,000 clones in total; approximately 81% of them show up just once. The ten top clones hold 15% to 20% of the sample.

Beyond this particular receptor, the publication reports: Clinical and demographic metadata were provided uncurated, with the amount varying by source and participant.

Each collaborating institution followed its own protocols to collect whole blood in K2EDTA tubes. For TCRbeta analysis, collaborator samples were shipped as frozen whole blood, as isolated PBMCs, or as DNA extracted from either sample type. Recombination connected TRBV10-3 to TRBJ1-1; 7 bases in the junction line up with TRBD1. Sequencing was done on a sample of peripheral blood. The sequence derives from a human donor in a cohort sampled during active COVID-19. The CDR3 reads as follows: CAITRTGQNTEAFF. In nucleotides, the sequence is TGTGCCATCACCAGGACAGGACAGAACACTGAAGCTTTCTTT.